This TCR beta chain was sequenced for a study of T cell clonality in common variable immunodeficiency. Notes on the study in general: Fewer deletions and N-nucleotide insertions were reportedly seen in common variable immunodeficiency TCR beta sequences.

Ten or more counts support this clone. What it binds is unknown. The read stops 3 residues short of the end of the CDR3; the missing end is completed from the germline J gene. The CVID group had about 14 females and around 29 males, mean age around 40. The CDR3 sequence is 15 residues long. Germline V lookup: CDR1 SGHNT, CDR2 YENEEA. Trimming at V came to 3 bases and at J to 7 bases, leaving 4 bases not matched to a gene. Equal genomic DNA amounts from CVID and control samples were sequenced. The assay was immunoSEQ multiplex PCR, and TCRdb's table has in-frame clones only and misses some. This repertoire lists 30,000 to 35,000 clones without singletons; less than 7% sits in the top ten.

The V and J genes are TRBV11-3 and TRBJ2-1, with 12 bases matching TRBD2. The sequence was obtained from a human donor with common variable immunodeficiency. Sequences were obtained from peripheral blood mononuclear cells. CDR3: CASSFGLAGLNEQFF. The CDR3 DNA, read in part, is TGTGCCAGCAGCTTCGGACTAGCGGGGCTGAATGAG.